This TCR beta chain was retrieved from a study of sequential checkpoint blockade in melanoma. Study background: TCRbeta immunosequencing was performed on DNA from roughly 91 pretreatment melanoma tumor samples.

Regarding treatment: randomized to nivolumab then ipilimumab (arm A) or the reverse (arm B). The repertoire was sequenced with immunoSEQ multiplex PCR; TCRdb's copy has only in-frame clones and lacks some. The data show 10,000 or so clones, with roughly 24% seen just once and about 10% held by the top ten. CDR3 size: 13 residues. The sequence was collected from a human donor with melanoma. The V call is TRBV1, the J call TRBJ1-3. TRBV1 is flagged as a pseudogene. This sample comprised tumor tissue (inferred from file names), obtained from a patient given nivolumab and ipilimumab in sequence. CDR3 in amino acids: CTSSRGGGNTIYF. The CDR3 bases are TGCACCAGCAGCCGGGGGGGAGGAAACACCATATATTTT.